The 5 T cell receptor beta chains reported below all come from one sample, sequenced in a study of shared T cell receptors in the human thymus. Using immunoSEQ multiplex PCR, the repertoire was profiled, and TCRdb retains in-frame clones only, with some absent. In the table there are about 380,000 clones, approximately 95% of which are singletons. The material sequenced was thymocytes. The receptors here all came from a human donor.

CDR3 nucleotides: TGCAGCGTCCTACGTCCTCGGATACCCTCTGGAAACACCATATATTTT. Amino acids: CSVLRPRIPSGNTIYF. The V gene is TRBV29-1, the J gene TRBJ1-3; D uncertain. Germline CDR1 SQVTM, CDR2 ANQGSEA. There are 16 residues in the CDR3. V lost 6 bases, J lost 0 bases, and 18 bases lay in between.

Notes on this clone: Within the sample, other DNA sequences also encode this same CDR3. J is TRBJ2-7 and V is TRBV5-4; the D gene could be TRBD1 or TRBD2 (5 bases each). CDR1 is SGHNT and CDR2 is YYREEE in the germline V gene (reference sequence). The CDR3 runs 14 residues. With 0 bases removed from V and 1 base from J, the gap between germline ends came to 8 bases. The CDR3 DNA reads TGTGCCAGCAGCTTGGAGGGGACGTCCTACGAGCAGTACTTC. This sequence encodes CASSLEGTSYEQYF.

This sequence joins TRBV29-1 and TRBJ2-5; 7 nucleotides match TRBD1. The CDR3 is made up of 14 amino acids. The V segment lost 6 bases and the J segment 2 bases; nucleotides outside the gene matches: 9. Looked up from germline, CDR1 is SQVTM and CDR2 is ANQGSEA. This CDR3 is CSVEHRDRQETQYF. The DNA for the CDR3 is TGCAGCGTGGAACACCGGGACAGACAAGAGACCCAGTACTTC.

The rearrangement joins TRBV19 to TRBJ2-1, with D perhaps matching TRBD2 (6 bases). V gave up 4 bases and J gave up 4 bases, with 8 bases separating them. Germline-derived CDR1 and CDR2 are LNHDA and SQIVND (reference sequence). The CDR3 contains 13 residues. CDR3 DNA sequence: TGTGCCAGTAGTAGGGGACTGTACAATGAGCAGTTCTTC. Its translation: CASSRGLYNEQFF.

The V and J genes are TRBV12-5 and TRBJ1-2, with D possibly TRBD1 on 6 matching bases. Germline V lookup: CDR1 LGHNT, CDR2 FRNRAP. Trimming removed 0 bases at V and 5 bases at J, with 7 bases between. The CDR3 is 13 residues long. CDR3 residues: CASGLVQGYGYTF. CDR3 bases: TGTGCTAGTGGTTTGGTACAGGGATATGGCTACACCTTC.